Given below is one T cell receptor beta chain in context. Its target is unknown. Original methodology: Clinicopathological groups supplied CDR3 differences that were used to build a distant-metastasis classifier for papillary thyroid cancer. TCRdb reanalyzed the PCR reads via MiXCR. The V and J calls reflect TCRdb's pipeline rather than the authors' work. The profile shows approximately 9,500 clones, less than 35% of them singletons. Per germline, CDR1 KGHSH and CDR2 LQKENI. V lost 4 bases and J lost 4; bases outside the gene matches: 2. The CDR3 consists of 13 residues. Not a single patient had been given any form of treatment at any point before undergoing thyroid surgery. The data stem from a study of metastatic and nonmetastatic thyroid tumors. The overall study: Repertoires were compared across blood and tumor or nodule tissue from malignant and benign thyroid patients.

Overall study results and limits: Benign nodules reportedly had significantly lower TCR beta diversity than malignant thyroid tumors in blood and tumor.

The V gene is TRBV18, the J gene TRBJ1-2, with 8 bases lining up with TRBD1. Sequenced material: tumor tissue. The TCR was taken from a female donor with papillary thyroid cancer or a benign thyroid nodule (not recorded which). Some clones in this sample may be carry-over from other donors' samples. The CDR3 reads CASSLDRGYGYTF. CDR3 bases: TGTGCCAGCTCACTCGACAGGGGCTATGGCTACACCTTC. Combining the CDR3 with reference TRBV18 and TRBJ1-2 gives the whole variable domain NAGVMQNPRHLVRRRGQEARLRCSPMKGHSHVYWYRQLPEEGLKFMVYLQKENIIDESGMPKERFSAEFPKEGPSILRIQQVVRGDSAAYFCASSLDRGYGYTFGSGTRLTVV.